Listed below are T cell receptor beta chains from one sample, sequenced in a study of shared clonotypes between healthy human individuals. The repertoire was sequenced with immunoSEQ multiplex PCR; TCRdb's copy has only in-frame clones and lacks some. Here the sample spans about 2.1 million clones, over 85% being singletons. Specimen: naive CD8+ T cells from PBMCs. The receptors shown here come from a man between 18 and 35 years old in good health. Some clones in this sample may be carry-over from other donors' samples. CDR3s include the opening cysteine and the closing phenylalanine or tryptophan. A D gene is named only where the DNA matches it firmly. Only part of the rows carry a size: once, few, many, or a class if the clone is expanded.

V gene: TRBV19
D gene: TRBD2
clone size: .
J gene: TRBJ2-1
CDR3 DNA: TGTGCCAGTAGTATCGGGTCGGGAGGGGTCAATGAGCAGTTCTTC
CDR3 protein: CASSIGSGGVNEQFF

V gene: TRBV4-2
D gene: .
clone size: once
J gene: TRBJ2-3
CDR3 DNA: TGTGCCAGCAGCCGGACGGACGGGGTGCACGATACGCAGTATTTT
CDR3 protein: CASSRTDGVHDTQYF

V gene: TRBV6-5
D gene: .
clone size: .
J gene: TRBJ1-1
CDR3 DNA: TGTGCCAGCAGTTACTATAGATCGAACACTGAAGCTTTCTTT
CDR3 protein: CASSYYRSNTEAFF

V gene: TRBV6-5
D gene: TRBD1
clone size: once
J gene: TRBJ2-1
CDR3 DNA: TGTGCCAGCAGTTCGGGACAGGGAAGCTGGGATGAGCAGTTCTTC
CDR3 protein: CASSSGQGSWDEQFF

V gene: TRBV30
D gene: .
clone size: once
J gene: TRBJ2-1
CDR3 DNA: TGTGCCTGGAGAGATCCGGGGAATGAGCAGTTCTTC
CDR3 protein: CAWRDPGNEQFF

V gene: TRBV9
D gene: .
clone size: .
J gene: TRBJ1-5
CDR3 DNA: TGTGCCAGCAGCCCCGGTAGCAATCAGCCCCAGCATTTT
CDR3 protein: CASSPGSNQPQHF

V gene: TRBV13
D gene: .
clone size: .
J gene: TRBJ1-4
CDR3 DNA: TGTGCCAGCAGTCGGACCTTACCCTCAACTAATGAAAAACTGTTTTTT
CDR3 protein: CASSRTLPSTNEKLFF

V gene: TRBV7-2
D gene: .
clone size: .
J gene: TRBJ2-1
CDR3 DNA: TGTGCCAGCAGCGTGGAGCCCAGCTGGGGTCGAGATGAGCAGTTCTTC
CDR3 protein: CASSVEPSWGRDEQFF

V gene: TRBV15
D gene: .
clone size: .
J gene: TRBJ2-2
CDR3 DNA: TGTGCCACCAGCAGAGATTTTGGGAGGATTTTAGTGGACACCGGGGAGCTGTTTTTT
CDR3 protein: CATSRDFGRILVDTGELFF

V gene: TRBV29-1
D gene: TRBD1
clone size: .
J gene: TRBJ1-2
CDR3 DNA: TGCAGCGTTTGGACAGGAAATACTAACTATGGCTACACCTTC
CDR3 protein: CSVWTGNTNYGYTF

V gene: TRBV6-1
D gene: .
clone size: .
J gene: TRBJ2-7
CDR3 DNA: TGTGCCAGCAGTTCCGGGACCAAGTACGAGCAGTACTTC
CDR3 protein: CASSSGTKYEQYF

V gene: TRBV9
D gene: TRBD1
clone size: once
J gene: TRBJ2-7
CDR3 DNA: TGTGCCAGCAGCGTAGGAGGTCCAGGGGGCTACGAGCAGTACTTC
CDR3 protein: CASSVGGPGGYEQYF

V gene: TRBV19
D gene: .
clone size: once
J gene: TRBJ2-5
CDR3 DNA: TGTGCCAGTAGTATAGAAGGGGTTGGGAAAAAGACCCAGTACTTC
CDR3 protein: CASSIEGVGKKTQYF

V gene: TRBV4-1
D gene: .
clone size: .
J gene: TRBJ1-2
CDR3 DNA: TGCGCCAGCAGCCAAGCGCTGGGGGCGGATGATGGCTACACCTTC
CDR3 protein: CASSQALGADDGYTF

V gene: TRBV28
D gene: TRBD1
clone size: .
J gene: TRBJ2-1
CDR3 DNA: TGTGCCAGCAGTTTATCCCCCGGGACAGGGAAGTACAATGAGCAGTTCTTC
CDR3 protein: CASSLSPGTGKYNEQFF

V gene: TRBV7-9
D gene: TRBD2
clone size: .
J gene: TRBJ2-1
CDR3 DNA: TGTGCCAGCAGCCCGGGACTAGCGGGAAGGTTTGAGCAGTTCTTC
CDR3 protein: CASSPGLAGRFEQFF

V gene: TRBV5-1
D gene: .
clone size: .
J gene: TRBJ2-4
CDR3 DNA: TGCGCCAGCAGCTTGGAAATATTGGGTGGCATTCAGTACTTC
CDR3 protein: CASSLEILGGIQYF

V gene: TRBV5-6
D gene: TRBD1
clone size: .
J gene: TRBJ2-3
CDR3 DNA: TGTGCCAGCAGCACCCGGGACAGGGCCACAGATACGCAGTATTTT
CDR3 protein: CASSTRDRATDTQYF

V gene: TRBV7-9
D gene: .
clone size: .
J gene: TRBJ2-7
CDR3 DNA: TGTGCCAGCAGCCCTTACACGGAGCTAGCATACGAGCAGTACTTC
CDR3 protein: CASSPYTELAYEQYF

V gene: TRBV9
D gene: .
clone size: .
J gene: TRBJ1-4
CDR3 DNA: TGTGCCAGCAGCGCCCGGACCGACTTTAATGAAAAACTGTTTTTT
CDR3 protein: CASSARTDFNEKLFF

V gene: TRBV27
D gene: TRBD1
clone size: .
J gene: TRBJ2-7
CDR3 DNA: TGTGCCAGCAGTTTTAGGGGGCTCTACGAGCAGTACTTC
CDR3 protein: CASSFRGLYEQYF

V gene: TRBV10-1
D gene: .
clone size: .
J gene: TRBJ1-6
CDR3 DNA: TGCGCCAGCAGTGAGAAAATACAGGGAAGGTCACCCCTCCACTTT
CDR3 protein: CASSEKIQGRSPLHF